These 14 T cell receptor beta chains share one sample of origin, sequenced in a study of type 1 regulatory T cells. These receptors have no identified antigens. Via MiXCR, TCRdb re-called the reads, giving one row per CDR3 protein. The sample lists about 68,000 distinct CDR3 sequences; around 63% were seen once. The sequenced sample was cultured T cells, either the whole culture or a sorted T cell fraction (not recorded which). This sample's subset: Tr1-enriched cell product generated in vitro against host alloantigens. These receptors were collected from a human donor in good health.

The J gene is TRBJ2-7, the V gene TRBV5-4; 10 nucleotides agree with TRBD2. This CDR3 is built from 15 residues. The junction had 4 bases not matched to a gene; V was cut back by 0 bases and J by 4 bases. Germline lookup yields CDR1 SGHNT and CDR2 YYREEE (reference sequence). This CDR3 is CASSLASGSGYEQYF. CDR3 sequence (DNA): TGTGCCAGCAGCTTGGCTAGCGGGAGTGGTTACGAGCAGTACTTC.

V usage is TRBV14 and J usage is TRBJ2-3, with 11 bases fitting TRBD2. With V trimmed by 2 bases and J by 4 bases, 8 bases remained unmatched. Germline CDR1 reads SGHDN; CDR2 reads FVKESK. This CDR3 spans 17 amino acids. The DNA of the CDR3 is TGTGCCAGCAGCCAACCAATACTAGCGGGAGTATCAGATACGCAGTATTTT. It yields the protein CASSQPILAGVSDTQYF. The whole variable domain, remainder taken from reference TRBV14 and TRBJ2-3, is EAGVTQFPSHSVIEKGQTVTLRCDPISGHDNLYWYRRVMGKEIKFLLHFVKESKQDESGMPNNRFLAERTGGTYSTLKVQPAELEDSGVYFCASSQPILAGVSDTQYFGPGTRLTVL.

The chain combines TRBV5-1 with TRBJ2-3; D perhaps matches TRBD1 (6 bases). Germline assignment: CDR1 SGHRS and CDR2 YFSETQ. V was shortened by 4 bases and J by 4 bases, with 10 bases between the two germline ends. This CDR3 comprises 13 residues. As DNA, the CDR3 is TGCGCCAGCAGCGAAACAGGGTCAGATACGCAGTATTTT. Its translation is CASSETGSDTQYF.

This clonotype was observed a single time. The CDR3 sequence is CASSQVIPAGGPSDTQYF. The DNA for the CDR3 is TGTGCCAGCAGCCAAGTGATCCCGGCGGGAGGGCCCTCAGATACGCAGTATTTT. This chain uses TRBV4-2 with TRBJ2-3; 9 positions match TRBD2. The CDR3 is 18 amino acids. The germline V gene has CDR1 LGHNA and CDR2 YNFKEQ. Trimming at V came to 1 base and at J to 4 bases, leaving 12 bases not matched to a gene.

This clonotype was counted a few times. The rearrangement joins TRBV20-1 to TRBJ1-1, with 8 nucleotides matching TRBD1. The V segment lost 3 bases and the J segment 12 bases; nucleotides outside the gene matches: 12. The germline V gene has CDR1 DFQATT and CDR2 SNEGSKA (reference sequence). The CDR3 is 13 residues long. The CDR3 protein is CSARGGQGNKSFF. CDR3 DNA sequence: TGCAGTGCTAGGGGAGGACAGGGAAATAAGTCTTTCTTT.

This chain joins TRBV18 and TRBJ1-3; D is perhaps TRBD1 (5 bases). Germline V gene lookup returns CDR1 KGHSH and CDR2 LQKENI. The CDR3 has 15 residues. The germline V and J ends were trimmed by 3 bases and 0 bases, with 9 bases remaining between them. The CDR3, as DNA: TGTGCCAGCTCACCGGGACTCACCTCTGGAAACACCATATATTTT. Its protein is CASSPGLTSGNTIYF.

The CDR3 DNA is TGTGCCAGCAGCTTCGGACTAGCGGGAAACAATGAGCAGTTCTTC. It translates to CASSFGLAGNNEQFF. The gene calls are TRBV7-3 and TRBJ2-1, with TRBD2 matching over 12 bases. CDR3 size: 15 residues. Germline V gene lookup returns CDR1 SGHTA and CDR2 FQGTGA. Germline trimming cut 3 bases from V and 5 bases from J; bases unmatched to any gene: 2.

This chain connects TRBV5-1 to TRBJ2-1; no clear D. V was cut by 0 bases and J by 8 bases, with 9 bases left in between. Germline values: CDR1 SGHRS, CDR2 YFSETQ. The CDR3 is 13 amino acids. This chain's CDR3 is CASSLEVFYEQFF. DNA for the CDR3: TGCGCCAGCAGCTTGGAAGTTTTTTATGAGCAGTTCTTC.

The chain couples TRBV7-3 to TRBJ2-1, with 7 bases that match TRBD2. Looked up from germline, CDR1 is SGHTA and CDR2 is FQGTGA. The junction had 4 bases not matched to a gene; V was cut back by 3 bases and J by 2 bases. This CDR3 spans 15 amino acids. In DNA form, the CDR3 reads TGTGCCAGCAGCTTTGGCGGGAGTGCCTACAATGAGCAGTTCTTC. It yields the protein CASSFGGSAYNEQFF.

This clonotype was detected a few times. CDR3 region: CASSPRTGSNYGYTF. DNA for the CDR3: TGTGCCAGCAGTCCACGGACAGGGAGTAACTATGGCTACACCTTC. The V gene is TRBV7-2, the J gene TRBJ1-2, with 8 positions matching TRBD1. V dropped 6 bases and J dropped 1; count of bases not matched to a gene: 7. The CDR3 runs to 15 residues. Germline V gene sequence: CDR1 SGHTA, CDR2 FQGNSA. Supplemented by reference TRBV7-2 and TRBJ1-2, the full variable domain reads GAGVSQSPSNKVTEKGKDVELRCDPISGHTALYWYRQSLGQGLEFLIYFQGNSAPDKSGLPSDRFSAERTGGSVSTLTIQRTQQEDSAVYLCASSPRTGSNYGYTFGSGTRLTVV.

In its sample, this clonotype was seen a few times. Sequence at one end of the junction differs from germline and may be a read error. V gene TRBV5-1 combines with J gene TRBJ2-1, with 8 bases fitting TRBD2. CDR3 size: 17 residues. From germline, CDR1 is SGHRS and CDR2 YFSETQ. This CDR3 is CAGSFRLATSLLGEQFF. The CDR3 bases are TGCGCCGGCAGCTTTAGACTAGCGACCTCTCTGTTGGGTGAGCAGTTCTTC.

This clonotype has more than one count but fewer than ten. This chain connects TRBV20-1 to TRBJ1-3, with 11 nucleotides matching TRBD1. The junction had 9 bases not matched to a gene; V was cut back by 3 bases and J by 11 bases. CDR1 and CDR2 from the germline V gene are DFQATT and SNEGSKA (reference sequence). This CDR3 comprises 14 residues. Written as DNA, the CDR3 is TGCAGTGCTAGCCCGGGACAGGGGGTCTACGCCATATATTTT. It codes for CSASPGQGVYAIYF.

This clonotype was seen just once. The rearrangement uses TRBV3-1 and TRBJ2-1; 8 nucleotides line up with TRBD2. The germline V gene has CDR1 LGHDT and CDR2 YNNKEL (reference sequence). The CDR3 totals 16 residues. Losses at the gene ends were 0 bases for V and 3 bases for J; bases not matched to a gene: 4. CDR3 DNA sequence: TGTGCCAGCAGCCAAGATCCACTAGCGGACTACAATGAGCAGTTCTTC. This codes for CASSQDPLADYNEQFF.

The sample holds many counts of this clonotype. The CDR3 region has the DNA TGTGCCAGCAGCTTTGGCCGCGGAATCGATGGCTACACCTTC. This gives the protein CASSFGRGIDGYTF. The V call is TRBV11-2, the J call TRBJ1-2; D call uncertain. Trimming cost V 3 bases and J 6 bases, with 14 bases left between them. Germline V lookup: CDR1 SGHAT, CDR2 FQNNGV. The CDR3 totals 14 residues. Variable domain in full (rest from reference TRBV11-2 and TRBJ1-2): EAGVAQSPRYKIIEKRQSVAFWCNPISGHATLYWYQQILGQGPKLLIQFQNNGVVDDSQLPKDRFSAERLKGVDSTLKIQPAKLEDSAVYLCASSFGRGIDGYTFGSGTRLTVV.